Shown below are 27 T cell receptor beta chains from a single sample sequenced in a study of T cells in localized non-small cell lung cancer. Generated by immunoSEQ multiplex PCR, the TCRdb table keeps only in-frame clones and is missing some. Altogether fewer than 800 clones are present, more than 20% being singletons, with the ten largest covering 15%. Sequencing used normal lung tissue next to the tumor, obtained before any cancer treatment. Every receptor here comes from a woman aged 40 to 75 with stage I squamous cell lung carcinoma.

The rearrangement links TRBV28 to TRBJ1-1, with a tentative D call TRBD1 (6 bases). The V and J ends lost 5 bases and 7 bases respectively, with 26 bases between them. Germline-derived CDR1 and CDR2 are MDHEN and SYDVKM. The CDR3 spans 17 residues. CDR3 protein: CASSTPGHQARKSEAFF. The CDR3 DNA follows: TGTGCCAGCAGTACCCCGGGACATCAGGCCCGGAAGAGTGAAGCTTTCTTT.

This clone was seen a handful of times. CDR3 DNA: TGTGCCAGCAGATCGGGGAGCGTGATAGACTACAATGAGCAGTTCTTC. This sequence encodes CASRSGSVIDYNEQFF. V and J are TRBV6-8 and TRBJ2-1; weak D call: TRBD2 (5 bases). Trimming left V 6 bases short and J 3 bases short, with 18 bases between. The CDR3 has 16 residues. Germline CDR1 is MNHGY and CDR2 is SAAAGT.

J is TRBJ1-2 and V is TRBV18, with 10 bases aligning to TRBD1. The CDR3 runs 14 residues. Germline trimming cut 6 bases from V and 5 bases from J; bases unmatched to any gene: 6. Germline CDR1 and CDR2: KGHSH and LQKENI. CDR3 sequence: CASSDRGQDYGYTF. CDR3 DNA: TGTGCCAGCTCCGACAGGGGGCAAGATTATGGCTACACCTTC.

CDR3 sequence reads: CASSTQRGTAYGYTF. The CDR3 bases are TGTGCCAGCTCAACACAAAGAGGGACGGCCTATGGCTACACCTTC. The chain combines TRBV18 with TRBJ1-2, with a possible D match to TRBD1 (5 bases). The CDR3 spans 15 residues. Germline CDR1 and CDR2: KGHSH and LQKENI. V was trimmed by 5 bases and J by 4 bases, leaving 17 bases between them.

Judged by abundance, this clone is large. CDR3 residues: CASSLGFSSSYEQYF. The CDR3 coding sequence is TGTGCCAGCAGCTTGGGTTTTAGCTCTTCCTACGAGCAGTACTTC. The chain combines TRBV11-3 with TRBJ2-7, with D hard to call. Per germline, CDR1 SGHNT and CDR2 YENEEA. This CDR3 has 15 residues. V shed 3 bases and J shed 1 base, with 13 bases lying between them.

This clone was observed a few times. The chain links TRBV9 to TRBJ1-1, with a possible D match to TRBD1 (6 bases). The CDR3 runs 13 residues. Deletions cut 5 bases from V and 2 bases from J, with 10 bases between. CDR1 SGDLS and CDR2 YYNGEE come from the germline V gene. CDR3 in DNA: TGTGCCAGCAGTGGACAGCAAAACACTGAAGCTTTCTTT. The encoded protein is CASSGQQNTEAFF.

The V call is TRBV19, the J call TRBJ2-7; no clear D gene. Germline CDR1 LNHDA, CDR2 SQIVND (reference sequence). With 1 base removed from V and 4 bases from J, the gap between germline ends came to 11 bases. The CDR3 consists of 14 residues. The CDR3 bases are TGTGCCAGTAGTATAGTACTACCCTCATACGAGCAGTACTTC. This codes for CASSIVLPSYEQYF.

In its sample, this clone ranks as medium-sized (0.01 to 0.1%). V gene TRBV7-2 combines with J gene TRBJ2-1, with 9 bases that match TRBD1. This CDR3 comprises 13 residues. The ends lost 5 bases at V and 14 bases at J; junction bases unmatched: 10. Germline values: CDR1 SGHTA, CDR2 FQGNSA. CDR3 sequence reads: CASSPEQGAGEFF. The CDR3 DNA reads as TGTGCCAGCAGCCCAGAACAGGGGGCTGGGGAGTTCTTC.

The chain employs TRBV28 and TRBJ1-2, with D maybe TRBD1 (5 bases). The CDR3 covers 12 residues. The V gene lost 4 bases and the J gene lost 5 bases, with 8 bases spanning the gap. Germline CDR1 is MDHEN and CDR2 is SYDVKM. CDR3 in DNA: TGTGCCAGCAGTTCGACAGAATATGGCTACACCTTC. Amino acid sequence: CASSSTEYGYTF.

The gene calls are TRBV11-3 and TRBJ1-3; D is uncertain. Germline V gives CDR1 SGHNT, CDR2 YENEEA. This CDR3 is built from 15 residues. The V and J ends lost 3 bases and 2 bases respectively, with 11 bases between them. The CDR3 DNA is TGTGCCAGCAGCTTTACCACCGACCCTGGAAACACCATATATTTT. It codes for CASSFTTDPGNTIYF.

This clone was counted a few times. The J gene is TRBJ2-7, the V gene TRBV9; 10 nucleotides align to TRBD2. The V segment lost 5 bases and the J segment 5 bases; nucleotides outside the gene matches: 10. The CDR3 sequence is 15 residues long. Germline loops: CDR1 SGDLS, CDR2 YYNGEE. CDR3 nucleotides: TGTGCCAGCAGTTACAGACAGGGACTAGCGAACGAGCAGTACTTC. Amino acid sequence: CASSYRQGLANEQYF.

V usage is TRBV11-3 and J usage is TRBJ2-7; D possibly uses TRBD1 or TRBD2 (5 bases each). Per the germline V gene, CDR1 is SGHNT and CDR2 is YENEEA. V was cut by 5 bases and J by 2 bases, with 16 bases left in between. The CDR3 contains 15 residues. Here the CDR3 reads CASSGWDGTTYEQYF. In DNA, the CDR3 is TGTGCCAGCAGCGGGTGGGACGGCACGACCTACGAGCAGTACTTC.

The chain uses TRBV19 and TRBJ2-3; the match to TRBD2 covers 10 bases. Germline values: CDR1 LNHDA, CDR2 SQIVND (reference sequence). V lost 9 bases to trimming and J lost 2 bases; unmatched junction nucleotides: 8. CDR3 length equals 15 residues. The DNA of the CDR3 is TGTGCCAGCTCGACTAGCGGGCAACCCACAGATACGCAGTATTTT. Its protein product is CASSTSGQPTDTQYF.

This sequence joins TRBV11-3 and TRBJ2-2, with TRBD2 matching over 9 bases. Unmatched junction bases numbered 9, after V lost 3 bases and J lost 4 bases. The CDR3 is 17 residues long. Germline values: CDR1 SGHNT, CDR2 YENEEA. The CDR3 sequence is CASSFGGSGRSTGELFF. In DNA form, the CDR3 reads TGTGCCAGCAGCTTTGGGGGAAGCGGGAGGAGCACCGGGGAGCTGTTTTTT. The full variable domain, completed using reference TRBV11-3 and TRBJ2-2, is EAGVVQSPRYKIIEKKQPVAFWCNPISGHNTLYWYLQNLGQGPELLIRYENEEAVDDSQLPKDRFSAERLKGVDSTLKIQPAELGDSAVYLCASSFGGSGRSTGELFFGEGSRLTVL.

The chain links TRBV2 to TRBJ2-5, with D possibly being TRBD2 (6 bases). Germline lookup yields CDR1 SNHLY and CDR2 FYNNEI. Between the trimmed V and J ends, which lost 4 bases and 2 bases, there was a span of 11 bases. The CDR3 consists of 14 residues. The CDR3 sequence is CASSVDYLQETQYF. The CDR3 DNA follows: TGTGCCAGCAGTGTGGACTACCTACAAGAGACCCAGTACTTC.

The chain carries TRBV6-1 and TRBJ1-3, with 8 bases lining up with TRBD1. Germline CDR1 reads MNHNS; CDR2 reads SASEGT. This CDR3 has 15 residues. Trimming removed 1 base from V and 4 bases from J; junction bases left unmatched: 3. CDR3 in amino acids: CASSEEQGGGNTIYF. The CDR3 DNA reads as TGTGCCAGCAGTGAAGAACAGGGGGGGGGAAACACCATATATTTT.

In its sample, this clone was seen a few times. This chain connects TRBV9 to TRBJ2-7; 9 bases map to TRBD2. The CDR3 is 16 residues long. Trimming took 4 bases from V and 5 from J; bases not matched to a gene: 13. Per the germline V gene, CDR1 is SGDLS and CDR2 is YYNGEE. The CDR3 coding sequence is TGTGCCAGCAGCCCTTCAGGTAGCGGGAGCGTCCACGAGCAGTACTTC. It codes for CASSPSGSGSVHEQYF.

The gene calls are TRBV18 and TRBJ2-1, with TRBD2 matching over 14 bases. The junction had 8 bases not matched to a gene; V was cut back by 6 bases and J by 1 base. This CDR3 is built from 18 residues. Germline CDR1 and CDR2: KGHSH and LQKENI. DNA for the CDR3: TGTGCCAGCTCGGGGACTAGCGGGAGTGAGAGATCCTACAATGAGCAGTTCTTC. Its translation: CASSGTSGSERSYNEQFF. The full variable domain, in which reference TRBV18 and TRBJ2-1 provide the parts outside the CDR3, is NAGVMQNPRHLVRRRGQEARLRCSPMKGHSHVYWYRQLPEEGLKFMVYLQKENIIDESGMPKERFSAEFPKEGPSILRIQQVVRGDSAAYFCASSGTSGSERSYNEQFFGPGTRLTVL.

This chain links TRBV5-1 with TRBJ1-1, with TRBD1 identical over 10 bases. This CDR3 is built from 15 residues. Germline V gene sequence: CDR1 SGHRS, CDR2 YFSETQ. Losses at the gene ends were 4 bases for V and 3 bases for J; bases not matched to a gene: 6. Here the CDR3 reads CASSRQGAWDTEAFF. The CDR3 bases are TGCGCCAGCAGCCGACAGGGGGCTTGGGACACTGAAGCTTTCTTT.

This clone was found a few times. The chain carries TRBV19 and TRBJ2-2, with TRBD2 matching over 7 bases. The CDR3 is 14 amino acids. The germline V gene encodes CDR1 LNHDA and CDR2 SQIVND (reference sequence). V lost 2 bases and J lost 7; bases outside the gene matches: 4. CDR3 residues: CASSIPGGDGELFF. CDR3 DNA sequence: TGTGCCAGTAGTATACCGGGAGGTGACGGGGAGCTGTTTTTT.

This chain joins TRBV29-1 and TRBJ1-5, with D possibly matching TRBD1 (5 bases). The CDR3 loop spans 13 amino acids. In germline, CDR1 is SQVTM, CDR2 ANQGSEA. V was shortened by 6 bases and J by 7 bases, with 16 bases between the two germline ends. CDR3 in amino acids: CSVAEGQGQPQHF. The CDR3 bases are TGCAGCGTGGCCGAAGGGCAGGGACAGCCCCAGCATTTT.

CDR3 protein: CATGQGTADTQYF. CDR3 sequence (DNA): TGTGCCACTGGTCAGGGGACGGCAGATACGCAGTATTTT. This rearrangement joins TRBV9 to TRBJ2-3; D may be TRBD1 (6 bases). This CDR3 region has 13 residues. Trimming took 9 bases from V and 4 from J, leaving 15 bases between them. Per the germline V gene, CDR1 is SGDLS and CDR2 is YYNGEE.

This clone was detected only a few times. J is TRBJ2-1 and V is TRBV28, with 10 nucleotides matching TRBD2. The J segment lost 0 bases and the V segment lost 4 bases, leaving 21 bases of the junction unmatched. Germline CDR1 reads MDHEN; CDR2 reads SYDVKM. CDR3 size: 22 residues. CDR3 loop: CASSSRMGASGSPLSSYNEQFF. The CDR3 DNA reads as TGTGCCAGCAGTTCAAGGATGGGGGCTAGCGGGAGCCCCCTAAGCTCCTACAATGAGCAGTTCTTC.

This clone appeared a few times. This chain uses TRBV19 with TRBJ1-3, with 7 nucleotides matching TRBD1. With V trimmed by 5 bases and J by 0 bases, 10 bases remained unmatched. Germline-derived CDR1 and CDR2 are LNHDA and SQIVND (reference sequence). The CDR3 has 17 residues. CDR3 residues: CASSSDGTVHSGNTIYF. The CDR3 nucleotides are TGTGCCAGTAGTTCCGACGGGACAGTCCACTCTGGAAACACCATATATTTT.

J is TRBJ2-3 and V is TRBV5-1, with 11 bases aligning to TRBD1. Germline lookup yields CDR1 SGHRS and CDR2 YFSETQ. V was clipped by 4 bases and J by 6 bases; unmatched bases: 10. CDR3 size: 16 residues. The CDR3 is CASSVGTGGGWDTQYF. In nucleotides, the CDR3 is TGCGCCAGCAGCGTCGGGACAGGGGGAGGTTGGGATACGCAGTATTTT.

V is TRBV30 and J is TRBJ1-2, with TRBD1 matching over 9 bases. Trimming at V came to 4 bases and at J to 8 bases, leaving 8 bases not matched to a gene. Germline V gene lookup returns CDR1 GTSNPN and CDR2 SVGIG (reference sequence). This CDR3 is built from 13 residues. CDR3 coding DNA: TGTGCCTGGACCCCGGGACAGGGAAGGGGCTACACCTTC. Translating it yields CAWTPGQGRGYTF.

This clone was detected only a few times. The chain is built from TRBV4-1 and TRBJ2-2; D gene uncertain. The germline V gene encodes CDR1 MGHRA and CDR2 YSYEKL. This CDR3 comprises 13 residues. V gave up 0 bases and J gave up 8 bases, with 7 bases separating them. The chain's CDR3 is CASSQERSGELFF. CDR3 nucleotide sequence: TGCGCCAGCAGCCAAGAACGGTCGGGGGAGCTGTTTTTT.